Shown below are 18 T cell receptor beta chains from a single sample sequenced in a study of blood T cell repertoires in COVID-19. Assay: immunoSEQ multiplex PCR; the TCRdb copy retains only in-frame clones and omits some. Counted here are about 330,000 clones, more than 80% occurring once; the ten biggest clones make up 6.4%. The sequenced sample was peripheral blood. These receptors were obtained from a man younger than 35 who had recovered from COVID-19.

This chain uses TRBV4-1 with TRBJ1-1, with a possible D match to TRBD1 (5 bases). V lost 1 base and J 2 bases, leaving 11 bases between the germline ends. The germline CDR1 and CDR2 sequences are MGHRA and YSYEKL. The CDR3 length is 15 residues. The CDR3 sequence: CASSQGGRLNTEAFF. For the CDR3, the DNA is TGCGCCAGCAGCCAAGGGGGCAGGTTAAACACTGAAGCTTTCTTT.

V and J are TRBV28 and TRBJ2-7; 10 positions match TRBD1. V was pared by 6 bases and J by 6 bases, with 5 bases of the junction left unmatched. The germline V gene has CDR1 MDHEN and CDR2 SYDVKM. This CDR3 is 13 amino acids long. The CDR3 loop is CASRSRTGGEQYF. The CDR3 DNA follows: TGTGCCAGCAGGTCACGGACAGGGGGCGAGCAGTACTTC.

This CDR3 reads CASSSSGASTAQYF. CDR3 in DNA: TGTGCCAGCAGCTCTAGCGGGGCGAGTACTGCGCAGTACTTC. The chain joins TRBV7-2 to TRBJ2-7; TRBD2 aligns across 9 bases. V lost 4 bases to trimming and J lost 9 bases; unmatched junction nucleotides: 10. Germline V gives CDR1 SGHTA, CDR2 FQGNSA. This CDR3 is built from 14 residues.

The chain joins TRBV10-2 to TRBJ2-7; TRBD2 agrees at 11 bases. After removal of 6 bases from V and 3 bases from J, the junction contained 16 bases not matched to a gene. The CDR3 is 18 residues long. Germline loops: CDR1 WSHSY, CDR2 SAAADI. The CDR3 DNA is TGCGCCAGCAGCCCCGACGTCGACCCCGGGACTAGCGGCTACGAGCAGTACTTC. Translating it yields CASSPDVDPGTSGYEQYF.

The genes are TRBV10-3 and TRBJ2-7; 14 bases fit TRBD2. Germline loops: CDR1 ENHRY, CDR2 SYGVKD. With V trimmed by 4 bases and J by 6 bases, 5 bases remained unmatched. The CDR3 is 15 amino acids. The CDR3: CAISGTSGGKGEQYF. DNA of the CDR3: TGTGCCATCAGTGGGACTAGCGGGGGGAAAGGCGAGCAGTACTTC.

The chain combines TRBV10-2 with TRBJ2-3, with 7 bases matching TRBD2. V lost 4 bases and J lost 1; bases outside the gene matches: 11. Germline lookup yields CDR1 WSHSY and CDR2 SAAADI. CDR3 length: 17 residues. CDR3 bases: TGCGCCAGCAGTGTGTTCCGGGTCACTAGCGGCACAGATACGCAGTATTTT. Encoded protein: CASSVFRVTSGTDTQYF.

V and J are TRBV6-5 and TRBJ2-3, with D tentatively TRBD2 (5 bases). The CDR3 length is 15 residues. The V gene's germline CDR1 is MNHEY and CDR2 SVGAGI. Trimming shortened V by 7 bases and J by 0 bases, and 14 bases separated the two germline ends. The CDR3 coding sequence is TGTGCCAGCATATGGAGGCAAACTAGCACAGATACGCAGTATTTT. Amino acid sequence: CASIWRQTSTDTQYF.

The rearrangement links TRBV6-1 to TRBJ1-1, with TRBD1 identical over 8 bases. Germline CDR1 reads MNHNS; CDR2 reads SASEGT. CDR3 length: 15 residues. Trimming at V came to 1 base and at J to 5 bases, leaving 6 bases not matched to a gene. This chain's CDR3 is CASSEGGTGWTEAFF. DNA for the CDR3: TGTGCCAGCAGTGAAGGGGGGACAGGATGGACTGAAGCTTTCTTT.

There are a few counts of this clone. This chain links TRBV6-1 with TRBJ1-6; unclear D gene. This CDR3 is 15 amino acids long. Germline V gives CDR1 MNHNS, CDR2 SASEGT. Trimming removed 2 bases from V and 9 bases from J, with 14 bases in between. For the CDR3, the DNA is TGTGCCAGCAGTGAAAGAGACAACTCCGGTTCACCCCTCCACTTT. Translation: CASSERDNSGSPLHF.

The V gene is TRBV6-5, the J gene TRBJ2-5, with TRBD2 identical over 8 bases. This CDR3 comprises 15 residues. Germline lookup yields CDR1 MNHEY and CDR2 SVGAGI. The J segment lost 3 bases and the V segment lost 7 bases, leaving 10 bases of the junction unmatched. The CDR3 here is CASTPGLARKETQYF. In DNA, the CDR3 is TGTGCCAGCACCCCTGGACTAGCACGTAAAGAGACCCAGTACTTC.

J is TRBJ2-1 and V is TRBV19, with 13 bases that match TRBD2. The germline CDR1 and CDR2 sequences are LNHDA and SQIVND (reference sequence). The CDR3 spans 14 residues. V lost 7 bases to trimming and J lost 6 bases; unmatched junction nucleotides: 3. The CDR3 DNA sequence: TGTGCCAGTAATGGACTAGCGGGGGCCAATGAGCAGTTCTTC. This gives the protein CASNGLAGANEQFF.

The J gene is TRBJ1-1, the V gene TRBV9; D uncertain. The CDR3 length is 13 residues. V was shortened by 5 bases and J by 6 bases, with 14 bases between the two germline ends. CDR1 and CDR2 (germline): SGDLS, YYNGEE. CDR3 sequence reads: CASSGNSAAEAFF. For the CDR3, the DNA is TGTGCCAGCAGTGGCAATAGTGCGGCTGAAGCTTTCTTT.

The chain has TRBV7-6 and TRBJ1-3; the match to TRBD1 covers 8 bases. CDR3 size: 17 residues. Germline CDR1 and CDR2: SGHVS and FNYEAQ. Trimming removed 3 bases from V and 2 bases from J; junction bases left unmatched: 9. CDR3 DNA sequence: TGTGCCAGCAGCTTCTACCCCACAGGGGGTCCTGGAAACACCATATATTTT. It yields the protein CASSFYPTGGPGNTIYF.

The gene calls are TRBV2 and TRBJ2-7; TRBD1 matches 8 bases. CDR3 size: 15 residues. Germline CDR1 reads SNHLY; CDR2 reads FYNNEI. Trimming took 5 bases from V and 0 from J; bases not matched to a gene: 6. The CDR3, as DNA: TGTGCCAGCAGTCATCGACAGGGGCCCTCCTACGAGCAGTACTTC. Its translation: CASSHRQGPSYEQYF.

This chain links TRBV7-2 with TRBJ2-7; 10 nucleotides match TRBD1. The junction had 6 bases not matched to a gene; V was cut back by 5 bases and J by 2 bases. This CDR3 region has 15 residues. The germline gives CDR1 SGHTA, CDR2 FQGNSA. CDR3 nucleotides: TGTGCCAGCAGCCCCCTGACAGGGGGCACCTACGAGCAGTACTTC. Encoded protein: CASSPLTGGTYEQYF.

Only one count was recorded for this clone. The sample contains more than one DNA sequence encoding this CDR3. The chain couples TRBV18 to TRBJ2-3; 13 nucleotides agree with TRBD2. The CDR3 extends over 16 amino acids. In germline, CDR1 is KGHSH, CDR2 LQKENI. Losses at the gene ends were 3 bases for V and 3 bases for J; bases not matched to a gene: 3. CDR3 in amino acids: CASSPRTSGSTDTQYF. The DNA of the CDR3 is TGTGCCAGCTCACCCCGGACTAGCGGGAGTACAGATACGCAGTATTTT.

The CDR3 region has the DNA TGTGCCAGCAGCGCTTCGGACAGGTGGTACTTC. It specifies CASSASDRWYF. The V gene is TRBV5-4, the J gene TRBJ2-7, with 7 bases aligning to TRBD1. The CDR3 spans 11 residues. Trimming took 4 bases from V and 12 from J; bases not matched to a gene: 7. The V gene's germline CDR1 is SGHNT and CDR2 YYREEE (reference sequence).

This chain uses TRBV6-5 with TRBJ1-5; a possible D gene is TRBD1 (6 bases). V gave up 8 bases and J gave up 1 base, with 12 bases separating them. CDR1 and CDR2 from the germline V gene are MNHEY and SVGAGI. This CDR3 region has 14 residues. The CDR3 DNA reads TGTGCCAGCCAAAGGGGACAAAGCAATCAGCCCCAGCATTTT. It encodes CASQRGQSNQPQHF.